The subject of this entry is one TCR beta chain. Assay used: immunoSEQ multiplex PCR; TCRdb lists only in-frame clones, some missing. The sample has some 50,000 clones; approximately 85% are singletons. This sample is drawn from a study of PD-L1 blockade in urothelial cancer. Noted time point: peripheral blood 6 weeks after treatment start. Sequences were derived from PBMCs, sampled around atezolizumab (anti-PD-L1) treatment. The sequence derives from a man over 45 with urothelial cancer.

In DNA, the CDR3 is TGTGCCAGCAGCCACAGGGACTACGAGCAGTACTTC. Amino acid sequence: CASSHRDYEQYF. The V and J genes are TRBV25-1 and TRBJ2-7, with D maybe TRBD1 (6 bases). V shed 6 bases and J shed 3 bases, with 9 bases lying between them. The CDR3 has 12 residues. The germline V gene encodes CDR1 MGHDK and CDR2 SYGVNS.